The 15 T cell receptor beta chains in this list originate from one sample, sequenced in a study of shared clonotypes between healthy human individuals. Profiling relied on immunoSEQ multiplex PCR, and the TCRdb table lists in-frame clones only, not all of them. The data show millions of clones, around 90% seen once. The sample was naive CD4+ T cells sorted from blood. Regarding subset: CD45RA+ positively selected. Receptors were obtained from a man younger than 35 in good health.

This clone appeared once. The rearrangement joins TRBV11-3 to TRBJ1-1; D is unclear. The CDR3 consists of 14 residues. V dropped 0 bases and J dropped 0 bases, with 5 bases sitting between them. Germline V CDR1 and CDR2: SGHNT, YENEEA. CDR3 residues: CASSLDTVNTEAFF. The CDR3 DNA follows: TGTGCCAGCAGCTTAGATACCGTGAACACTGAAGCTTTCTTT.

This sequence joins TRBV2 and TRBJ2-7; D is uncertain. This CDR3 is built from 14 residues. Germline CDR1 SNHLY, CDR2 FYNNEI. Trimming shortened V by 2 bases and J by 4 bases, and 12 bases separated the two germline ends. In DNA, the CDR3 is TGTGCCAGCAGTGAACGGCAGACGAGGTACGAGCAGTACTTC. Translating it yields CASSERQTRYEQYF.

The chain is built from TRBV28 and TRBJ2-2; possibly TRBD2 for D (6 bases). The ends were cut back, 5 bases at V and 6 bases at J, with 22 bases in the middle. The V gene's germline CDR1 is MDHEN and CDR2 SYDVKM. This CDR3 is built from 17 residues. CDR3: CASSRARRDEWSGELFF. For the CDR3, the DNA is TGTGCCAGCAGTCGCGCTCGGCGGGACGAGTGGTCCGGGGAGCTGTTTTTT.

V gene TRBV10-3 combines with J gene TRBJ2-2; 7 bases are shared with TRBD1. The germline CDR1 and CDR2 sequences are ENHRY and SYGVKD. The CDR3 has 17 amino acids. V gave up 6 bases and J gave up 0 bases; unmatched junction bases: 10. CDR3 sequence: CAIRVQGSFANTGELFF. The CDR3 nucleotides are TGTGCCATCAGGGTACAGGGGTCGTTTGCGAACACCGGGGAGCTGTTTTTT.

The chain carries TRBV29-1 and TRBJ1-4; no reliable D call. Germline V gene data show CDR1 as SQVTM and CDR2 as ANQGSEA. V was shortened by 6 bases and J by 8 bases, with 16 bases between the two germline ends. The CDR3 is 13 residues long. The CDR3 sequence is CSVGLRVGEKLFF. The CDR3 DNA follows: TGCAGCGTCGGCCTAAGGGTCGGGGAAAAACTGTTTTTT.

The genes are TRBV6-6 and TRBJ2-7; TRBD1 aligns across 10 bases. The V gene's germline CDR1 is MNHNY and CDR2 SVGAGI (reference sequence). This CDR3 has 14 residues. The V gene end was trimmed by 6 bases and the J gene end by 4 bases; junction bases not matched to a gene: 6. The CDR3 spells CASSPGQGFYEQYF. CDR3 coding DNA: TGTGCCAGCAGCCCGGGACAGGGGTTTTACGAGCAGTACTTC.

J is TRBJ2-3 and V is TRBV13, with 9 bases aligning to TRBD1. The CDR3 consists of 15 residues. The germline V gene has CDR1 PRHDT and CDR2 FYEKMQ (reference sequence). V shed 4 bases and J 1 base; nucleotides not matched to a gene: 3. DNA of the CDR3: TGTGCCAGCAGCTCCCGGACAGGGGGCACAGATACGCAGTATTTT. Amino acid sequence: CASSSRTGGTDTQYF.

This clone was seen a single time. The V call is TRBV10-2, the J call TRBJ2-5; 7 nucleotides agree with TRBD1. Germline V gene lookup returns CDR1 WSHSY and CDR2 SAAADI. The CDR3 extends over 12 amino acids. The V and J ends lost 4 bases and 5 bases, in that order; junction bases with no gene match: 1. CDR3 bases: TGCGCCAGCAGTGGACAGGGTGAGACCCAGTACTTC. Residues: CASSGQGETQYF.

As concerns this clone: In the same sample, other DNA sequences code for this CDR3. The V and J genes are TRBV18 and TRBJ1-5, with a tentative D call TRBD1 (5 bases). Trimming removed 3 bases at V and 4 bases at J, with 10 bases between. This CDR3 spans 14 amino acids. The V gene's germline CDR1 is KGHSH and CDR2 LQKENI. As DNA, the CDR3 is TGTGCCAGCTCACCGGGGGACGGGAATCAGCCCCAGCATTTT. Protein product: CASSPGDGNQPQHF.

This chain joins TRBV12-5 and TRBJ1-4; unclear D gene. This CDR3 is built from 14 residues. Germline CDR1 LGHNT, CDR2 FRNRAP. V shed 2 bases and J shed 6 bases, with 10 bases lying between them. The CDR3 DNA reads as TGTGCTAGTGGTTTGTCTGTTCACTATGAAAAACTGTTTTTT. This sequence encodes CASGLSVHYEKLFF.

The chain uses TRBV7-3 and TRBJ2-7, with TRBD2 matching over 15 bases. Losses at the gene ends were 5 bases for V and 3 bases for J; bases not matched to a gene: 5. CDR1 SGHTA and CDR2 FQGTGA come from the germline V gene. The CDR3 loop spans 16 amino acids. The CDR3 nucleotides read TGTGCCAGCAGCCCTCAGGGACTAGCGGGGGGCTACGAGCAGTACTTC. Protein sequence: CASSPQGLAGGYEQYF.

The chain has TRBV15 and TRBJ2-1; TRBD2 matches 7 bases. Trimming took 0 bases from V and 8 from J; bases not matched to a gene: 10. CDR1 LNHNV and CDR2 YYDKDF come from the germline V gene (reference sequence). There are 16 residues in the CDR3. Written as DNA, the CDR3 is TGTGCCACCAGCAGAGATGGGAGGGATGTGTACGATGAGCAGTTCTTC. Translating it yields CATSRDGRDVYDEQFF.

This clone turned up a few times. Distinct nucleotide sequences in the sample also encode this CDR3. This chain links TRBV19 with TRBJ1-1; TRBD1 agrees at 9 bases. CDR3 size: 13 residues. J was trimmed by 4 bases and V by 6 bases; bases with no gene match: 3. Germline assignment: CDR1 LNHDA and CDR2 SQIVND (reference sequence). CDR3 nucleotide sequence: TGTGCCAGTAGGACGGGACAGGGCACTGAAGCTTTCTTT. Its translation is CASRTGQGTEAFF.

J is TRBJ2-7 and V is TRBV7-2, with D possibly TRBD1 on 5 matching bases. The CDR3 has 15 amino acids. Germline lookup yields CDR1 SGHTA and CDR2 FQGNSA. V was cut by 3 bases and J by 2 bases, with 14 bases left in between. The CDR3 nucleotides are TGTGCCAGCAGCTTCAGGGCAGCGTATGCCTACGAGCAGTACTTC. This sequence encodes CASSFRAAYAYEQYF.

The genes are TRBV5-1 and TRBJ2-5; 10 bases are shared with TRBD1. The J call may be wrong; the DNA end is better matched by TRBJ2-7. Per the germline V gene, CDR1 is SGHRS and CDR2 is YFSETQ. There are 14 residues in the CDR3. CDR3 in amino acids: CASSPGTGDHEQYF. The CDR3 nucleotides are TGCGCCAGCAGCCCCGGGACAGGGGATCACGAGCAGTACTTC.